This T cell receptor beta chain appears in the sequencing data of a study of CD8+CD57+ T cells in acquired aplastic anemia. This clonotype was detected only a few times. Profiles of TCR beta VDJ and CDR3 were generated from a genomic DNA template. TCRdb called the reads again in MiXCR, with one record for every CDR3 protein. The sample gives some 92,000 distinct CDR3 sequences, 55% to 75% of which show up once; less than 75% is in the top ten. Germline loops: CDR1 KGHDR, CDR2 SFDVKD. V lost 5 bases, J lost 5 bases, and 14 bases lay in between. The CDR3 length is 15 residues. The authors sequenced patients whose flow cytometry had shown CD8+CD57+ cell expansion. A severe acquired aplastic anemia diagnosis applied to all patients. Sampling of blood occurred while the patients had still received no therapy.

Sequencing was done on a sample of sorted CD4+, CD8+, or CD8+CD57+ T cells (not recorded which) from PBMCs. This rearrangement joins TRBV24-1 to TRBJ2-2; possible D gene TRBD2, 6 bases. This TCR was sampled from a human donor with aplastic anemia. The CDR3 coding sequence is TGTGCCACCAGTGGCGGGATGGGCGTAACCGGGGAGCTGTTTTTT. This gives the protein CATSGGMGVTGELFF.